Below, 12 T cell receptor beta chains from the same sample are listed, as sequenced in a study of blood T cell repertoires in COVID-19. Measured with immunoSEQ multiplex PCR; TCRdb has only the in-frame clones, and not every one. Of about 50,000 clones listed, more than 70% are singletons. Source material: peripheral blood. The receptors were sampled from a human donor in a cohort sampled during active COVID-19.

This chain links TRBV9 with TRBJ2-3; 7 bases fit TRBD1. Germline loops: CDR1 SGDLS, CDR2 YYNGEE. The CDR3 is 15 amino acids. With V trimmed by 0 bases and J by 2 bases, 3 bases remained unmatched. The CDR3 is CASSVGDRHTDTQYF. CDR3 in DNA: TGTGCCAGCAGCGTAGGGGACAGACACACAGATACGCAGTATTTT.

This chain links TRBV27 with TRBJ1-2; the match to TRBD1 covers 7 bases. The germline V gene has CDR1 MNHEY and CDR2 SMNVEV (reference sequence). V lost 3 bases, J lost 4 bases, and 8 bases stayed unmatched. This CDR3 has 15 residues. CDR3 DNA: TGTGCCAGCAGTTTGGCAAGGGGGCTTCTCTATGGCTACACCTTC. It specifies CASSLARGLLYGYTF.

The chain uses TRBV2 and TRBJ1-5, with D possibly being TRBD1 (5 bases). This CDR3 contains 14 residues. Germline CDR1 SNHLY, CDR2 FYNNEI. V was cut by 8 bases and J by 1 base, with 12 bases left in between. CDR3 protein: CASGGRASNQPQHF. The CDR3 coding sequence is TGTGCCAGCGGGGGGAGGGCAAGCAATCAGCCCCAGCATTTT.

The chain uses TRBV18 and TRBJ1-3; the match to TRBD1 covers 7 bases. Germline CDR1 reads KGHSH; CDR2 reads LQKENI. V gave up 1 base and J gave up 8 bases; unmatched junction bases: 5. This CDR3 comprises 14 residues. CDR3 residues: CASSPLTGADTIYF. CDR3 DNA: TGTGCCAGCTCACCACTTACAGGGGCGGACACCATATATTTT. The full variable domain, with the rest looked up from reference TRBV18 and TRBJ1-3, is NAGVMQNPRHLVRRRGQEARLRCSPMKGHSHVYWYRQLPEEGLKFMVYLQKENIIDESGMPKERFSAEFPKEGPSILRIQQVVRGDSAAYFCASSPLTGADTIYFGEGSWLTVV.

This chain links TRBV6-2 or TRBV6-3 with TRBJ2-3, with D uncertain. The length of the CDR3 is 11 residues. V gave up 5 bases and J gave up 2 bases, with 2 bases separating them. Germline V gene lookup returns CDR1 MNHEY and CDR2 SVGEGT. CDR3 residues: CASSHTDTQYF. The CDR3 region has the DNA TGTGCCAGCAGTCACACAGATACGCAGTATTTT.

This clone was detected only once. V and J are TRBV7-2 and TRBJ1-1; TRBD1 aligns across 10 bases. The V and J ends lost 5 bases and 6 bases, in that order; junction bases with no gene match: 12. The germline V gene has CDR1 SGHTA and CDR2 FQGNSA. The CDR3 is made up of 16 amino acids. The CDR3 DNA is TGTGCCAGCAGCCCAAGGACAGGGGGGCGACGAGCTGAAGCTTTCTTT. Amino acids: CASSPRTGGRRAEAFF.

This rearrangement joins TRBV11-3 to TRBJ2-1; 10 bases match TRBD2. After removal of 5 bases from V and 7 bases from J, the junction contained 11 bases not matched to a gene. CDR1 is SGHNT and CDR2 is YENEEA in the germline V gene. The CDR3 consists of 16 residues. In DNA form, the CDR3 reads TGTGCCAGCAGCCCCGGGACTAGCGCTCGTGTGAATGAGCAGTTCTTC. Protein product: CASSPGTSARVNEQFF.

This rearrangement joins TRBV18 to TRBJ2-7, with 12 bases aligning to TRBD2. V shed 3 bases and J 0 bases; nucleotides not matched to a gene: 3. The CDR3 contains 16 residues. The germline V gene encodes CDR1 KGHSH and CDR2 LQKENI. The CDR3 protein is CASSPKTSGGSYEQYF. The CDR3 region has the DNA TGTGCCAGCTCACCGAAGACTAGCGGGGGCTCCTACGAGCAGTACTTC.

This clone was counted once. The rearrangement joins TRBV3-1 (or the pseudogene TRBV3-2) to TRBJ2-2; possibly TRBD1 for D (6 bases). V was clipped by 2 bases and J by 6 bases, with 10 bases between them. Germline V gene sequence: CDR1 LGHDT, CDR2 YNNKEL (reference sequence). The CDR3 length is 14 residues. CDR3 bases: TGTGCCAGCAGCCAAAAGGGACACCCCGGGGAGCTGTTTTTT. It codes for CASSQKGHPGELFF.

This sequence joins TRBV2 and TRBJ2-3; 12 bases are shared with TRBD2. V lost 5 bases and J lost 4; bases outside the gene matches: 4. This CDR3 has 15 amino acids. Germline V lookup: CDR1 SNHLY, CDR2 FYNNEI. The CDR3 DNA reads TGTGCCAGCAGTTTGGCTAGCGGGGGGGCAGATACGCAGTATTTT. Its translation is CASSLASGGADTQYF.

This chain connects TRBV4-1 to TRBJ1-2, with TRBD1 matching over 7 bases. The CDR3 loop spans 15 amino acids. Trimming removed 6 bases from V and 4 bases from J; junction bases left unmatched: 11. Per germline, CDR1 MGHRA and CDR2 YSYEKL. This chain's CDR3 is CASRPSRQGFYGYTF. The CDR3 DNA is TGCGCCAGCAGACCCAGCCGACAGGGATTCTATGGCTACACCTTC.

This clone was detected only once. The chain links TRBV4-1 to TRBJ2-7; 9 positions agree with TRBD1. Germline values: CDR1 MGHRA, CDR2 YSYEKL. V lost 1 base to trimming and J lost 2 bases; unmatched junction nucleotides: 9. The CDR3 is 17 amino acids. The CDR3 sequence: CASSQAPPGQGTYEQYF. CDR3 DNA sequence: TGCGCCAGCAGCCAAGCCCCTCCGGGACAGGGAACCTACGAGCAGTACTTC.